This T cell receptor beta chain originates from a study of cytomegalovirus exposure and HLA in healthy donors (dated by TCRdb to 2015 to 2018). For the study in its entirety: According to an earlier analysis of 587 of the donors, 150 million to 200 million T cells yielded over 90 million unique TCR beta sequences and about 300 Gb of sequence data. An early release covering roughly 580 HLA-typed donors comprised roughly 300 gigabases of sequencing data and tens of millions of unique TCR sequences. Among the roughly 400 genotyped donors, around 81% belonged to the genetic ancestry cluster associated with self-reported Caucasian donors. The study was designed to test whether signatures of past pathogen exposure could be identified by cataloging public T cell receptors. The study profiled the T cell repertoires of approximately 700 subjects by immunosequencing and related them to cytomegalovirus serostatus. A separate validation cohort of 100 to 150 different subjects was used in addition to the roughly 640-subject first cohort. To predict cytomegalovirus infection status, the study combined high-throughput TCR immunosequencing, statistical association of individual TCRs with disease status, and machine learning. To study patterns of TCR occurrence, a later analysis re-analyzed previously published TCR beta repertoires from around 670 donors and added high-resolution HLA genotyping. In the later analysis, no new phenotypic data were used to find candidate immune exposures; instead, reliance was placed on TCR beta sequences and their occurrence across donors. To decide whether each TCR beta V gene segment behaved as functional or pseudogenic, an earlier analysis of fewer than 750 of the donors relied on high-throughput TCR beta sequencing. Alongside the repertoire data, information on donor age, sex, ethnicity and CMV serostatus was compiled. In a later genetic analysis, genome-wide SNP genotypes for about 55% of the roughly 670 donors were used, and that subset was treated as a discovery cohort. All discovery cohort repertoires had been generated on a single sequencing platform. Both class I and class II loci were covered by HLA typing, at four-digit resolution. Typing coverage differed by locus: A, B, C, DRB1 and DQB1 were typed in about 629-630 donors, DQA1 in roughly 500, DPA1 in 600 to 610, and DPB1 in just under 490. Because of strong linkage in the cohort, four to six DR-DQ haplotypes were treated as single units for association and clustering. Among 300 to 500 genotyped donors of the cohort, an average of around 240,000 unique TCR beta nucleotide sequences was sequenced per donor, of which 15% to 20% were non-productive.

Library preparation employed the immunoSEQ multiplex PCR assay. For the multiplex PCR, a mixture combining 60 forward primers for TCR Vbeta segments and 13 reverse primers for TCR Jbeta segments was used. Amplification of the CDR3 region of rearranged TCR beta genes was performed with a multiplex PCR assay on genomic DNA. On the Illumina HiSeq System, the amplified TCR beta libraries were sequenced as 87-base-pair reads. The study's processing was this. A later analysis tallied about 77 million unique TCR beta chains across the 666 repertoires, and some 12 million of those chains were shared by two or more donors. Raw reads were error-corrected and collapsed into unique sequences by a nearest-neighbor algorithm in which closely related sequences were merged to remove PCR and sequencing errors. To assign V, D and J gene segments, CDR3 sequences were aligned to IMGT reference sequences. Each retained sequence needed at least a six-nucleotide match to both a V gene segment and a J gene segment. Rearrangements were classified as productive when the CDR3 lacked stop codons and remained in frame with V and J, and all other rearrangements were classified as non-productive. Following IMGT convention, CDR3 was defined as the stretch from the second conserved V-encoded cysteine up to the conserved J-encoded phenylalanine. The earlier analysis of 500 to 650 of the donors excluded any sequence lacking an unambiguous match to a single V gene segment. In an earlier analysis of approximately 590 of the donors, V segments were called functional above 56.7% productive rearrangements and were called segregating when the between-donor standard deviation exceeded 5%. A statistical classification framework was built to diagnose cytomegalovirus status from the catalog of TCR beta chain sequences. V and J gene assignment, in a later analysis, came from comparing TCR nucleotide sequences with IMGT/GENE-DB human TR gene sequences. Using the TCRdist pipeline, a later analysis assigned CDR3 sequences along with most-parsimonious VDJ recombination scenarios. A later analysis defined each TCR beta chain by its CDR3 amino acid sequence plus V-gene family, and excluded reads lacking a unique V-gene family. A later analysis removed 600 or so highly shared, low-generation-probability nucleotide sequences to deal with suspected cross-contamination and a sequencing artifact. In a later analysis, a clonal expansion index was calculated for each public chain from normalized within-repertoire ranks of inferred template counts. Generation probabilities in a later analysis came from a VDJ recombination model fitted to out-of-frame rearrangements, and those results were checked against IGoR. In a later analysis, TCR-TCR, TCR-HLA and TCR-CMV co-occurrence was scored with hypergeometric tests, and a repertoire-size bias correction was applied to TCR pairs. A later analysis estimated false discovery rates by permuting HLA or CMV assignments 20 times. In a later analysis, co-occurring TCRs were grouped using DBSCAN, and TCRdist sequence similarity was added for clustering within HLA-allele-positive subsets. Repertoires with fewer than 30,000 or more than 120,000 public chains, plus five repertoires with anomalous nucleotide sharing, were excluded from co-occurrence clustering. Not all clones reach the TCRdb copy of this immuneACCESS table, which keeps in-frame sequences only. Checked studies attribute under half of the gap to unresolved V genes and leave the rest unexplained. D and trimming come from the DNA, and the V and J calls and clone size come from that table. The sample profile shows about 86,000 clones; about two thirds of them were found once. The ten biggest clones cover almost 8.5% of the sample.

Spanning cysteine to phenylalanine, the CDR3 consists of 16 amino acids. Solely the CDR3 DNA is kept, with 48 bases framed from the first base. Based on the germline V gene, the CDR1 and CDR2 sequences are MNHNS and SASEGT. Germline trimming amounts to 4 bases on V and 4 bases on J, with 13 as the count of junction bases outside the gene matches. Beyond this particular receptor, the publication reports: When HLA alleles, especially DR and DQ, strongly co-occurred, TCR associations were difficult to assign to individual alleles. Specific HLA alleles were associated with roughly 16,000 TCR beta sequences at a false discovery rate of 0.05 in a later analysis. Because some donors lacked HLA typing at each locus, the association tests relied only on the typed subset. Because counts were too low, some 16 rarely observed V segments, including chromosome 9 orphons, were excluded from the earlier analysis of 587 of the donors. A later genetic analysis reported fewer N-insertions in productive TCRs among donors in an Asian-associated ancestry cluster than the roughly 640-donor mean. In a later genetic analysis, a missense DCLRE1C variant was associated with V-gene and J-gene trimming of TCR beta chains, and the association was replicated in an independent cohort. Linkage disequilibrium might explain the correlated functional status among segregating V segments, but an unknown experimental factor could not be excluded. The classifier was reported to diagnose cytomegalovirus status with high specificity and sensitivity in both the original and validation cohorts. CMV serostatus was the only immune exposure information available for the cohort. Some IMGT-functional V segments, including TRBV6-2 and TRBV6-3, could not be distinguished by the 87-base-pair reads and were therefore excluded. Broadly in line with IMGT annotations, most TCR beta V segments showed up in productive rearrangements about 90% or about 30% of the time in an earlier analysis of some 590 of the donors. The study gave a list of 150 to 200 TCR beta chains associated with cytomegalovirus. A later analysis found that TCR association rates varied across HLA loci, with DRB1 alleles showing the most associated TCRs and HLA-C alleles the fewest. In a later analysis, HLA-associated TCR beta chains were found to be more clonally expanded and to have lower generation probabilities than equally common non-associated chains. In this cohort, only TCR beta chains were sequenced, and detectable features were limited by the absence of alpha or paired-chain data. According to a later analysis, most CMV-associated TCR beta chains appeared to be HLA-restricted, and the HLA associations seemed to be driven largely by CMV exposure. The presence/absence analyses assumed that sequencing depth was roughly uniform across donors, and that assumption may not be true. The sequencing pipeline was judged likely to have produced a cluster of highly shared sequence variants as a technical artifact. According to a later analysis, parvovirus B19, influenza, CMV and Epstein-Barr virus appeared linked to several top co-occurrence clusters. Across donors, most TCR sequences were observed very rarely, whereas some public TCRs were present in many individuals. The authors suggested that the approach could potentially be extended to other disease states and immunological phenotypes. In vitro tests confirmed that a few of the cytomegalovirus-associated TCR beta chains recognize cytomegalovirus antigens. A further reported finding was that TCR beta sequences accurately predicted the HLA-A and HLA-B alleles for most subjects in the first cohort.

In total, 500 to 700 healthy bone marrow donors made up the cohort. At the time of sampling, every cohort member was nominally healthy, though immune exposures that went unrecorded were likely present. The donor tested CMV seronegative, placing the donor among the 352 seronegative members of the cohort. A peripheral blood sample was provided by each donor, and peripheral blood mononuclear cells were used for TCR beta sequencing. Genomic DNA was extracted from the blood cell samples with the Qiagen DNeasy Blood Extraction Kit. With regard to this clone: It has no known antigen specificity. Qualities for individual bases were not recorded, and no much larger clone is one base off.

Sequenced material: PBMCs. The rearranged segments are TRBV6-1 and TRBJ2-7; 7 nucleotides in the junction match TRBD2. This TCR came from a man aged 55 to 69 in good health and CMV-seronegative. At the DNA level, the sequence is TGTGCCAGCAGTGCCCCTCCCCAGCGGGGCGCTTACGAGCAGTACTTC. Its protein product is CASSAPPQRGAYEQYF.